This entry concerns a single T cell receptor (beta chain). The antigen is not known. This entry belongs to a study of cytomegalovirus exposure and HLA in healthy donors. Regarding the study as a whole: An assumption of roughly uniform sequencing depth across donors underlay the presence/absence analyses. Later analysis identified a missense DCLRE1C variant that was linked to TCR beta V- and J-gene trimming. For most subjects, TCR beta sequences were reported to predict HLA-A and HLA-B alleles with accuracy. Earlier results showed most TCR beta V segments being productive about 87% or about 30% of the time.

PCR involved 60 Vbeta and 13 Jbeta primers. Here immunoSEQ multiplex PCR was the method, and the copy in TCRdb shows in-frame clones only, minus some. The table lists over 150,000 clones, approximately 71% of them singletons. Germline CDR1 and CDR2: SEHNR and FQNEAQ (reference sequence). This CDR3 has 13 residues. Deletions cut 4 bases from V and 10 bases from J, with 16 bases between. Material: PBMCs. V and J are TRBV7-9 and TRBJ1-1; tentatively, D is TRBD1 (6 bases). The TCR was taken from a man aged 45-60 years in good health and CMV-seronegative. CDR3 region: CASSSNRVGRAFF. DNA of the CDR3: TGTGCCAGCAGCTCTAACAGGGTAGGGAGAGCTTTCTTT.